This T cell receptor beta chain was recorded in a study of T cells in Graves' hyperthyroidism and ophthalmopathy. Background on the study: Peripheral blood was drawn at first diagnosis, prior to all treatment.

This clonotype was picked up many times. Its antigen is not known. Ophthalmopathy cases scored 3 or more on the Clinical Activity Score and 4 or more on NOSPECS grade, with duration below 3 months. Germline CDR1 and CDR2: MDHEN and SYDVKM. The CDR3 covers 12 residues. Trimming took 2 bases from V and 3 from J, leaving 5 bases between them. Notes on the study in general: Blood also carried most thyroid clonotypes expanded above 0.001.

Amplification of TCR beta CDR3 regions was performed using RNA transcripts as template. TCR CDR3 underwent first-round RT-PCR with the HTBI primer set. TCRdb used MiXCR to reprocess the multiplex PCR reads, holding one entry per CDR3 protein. The sample gives more than 500,000 distinct CDR3 sequences, about 16% of which show up once; approximately 30% is in the top ten. The source is a woman aged 25 to 45 with Graves' ophthalmopathy. The V call is TRBV28, the J call TRBJ2-7; the D is unclear. The sequencing sample was made of blood. The CDR3 DNA reads as TGTGCCAGCAGTTTAGCATACTACGAGCAGTACTTC. It yields the protein CASSLAYYEQYF.